This TCR beta chain emerged from a study of CXCR3-negative and CXCR3-positive naive CD8 T cells. TRB cDNA libraries were made by UMI-labeled 5' RACE. Each CDR3 protein gets one entry in TCRdb, which reprocessed the 5' RACE reads and gives no DNA. The data show under 85,000 distinct CDR3 sequences, and the top ten clones hold around 1.6%. Whole-study findings and limits: Memory cells differed in TRBV-TRBJ usage, but naive CXCR3-negative and CXCR3-positive cells had similar usage. Each naive subset displayed comparably high diversity, whereas memory CD8+ cells displayed much lower diversity.

Germline V gives CDR1 LGHDT, CDR2 YNNKEL (reference sequence). CDR3 length: 15 residues. Comments on this clonotype: The antigen is unknown.

The chain combines TRBV3-1 with TRBJ2-7; the TRBD2 assignment by TCRdb is unverifiable without DNA. This TCR came from a human donor in good health. Some clones in this sample may be carry-over from other donors' samples. Sequenced material: naive CXCR3- CD8+ T cells from blood. The subset is: CD45RO-CCR7+CD27+CD95- naive CD8+ T cells lacking CXCR3 (TNR3-). CDR3 in amino acids: CASSPGLAGAGEQYF.